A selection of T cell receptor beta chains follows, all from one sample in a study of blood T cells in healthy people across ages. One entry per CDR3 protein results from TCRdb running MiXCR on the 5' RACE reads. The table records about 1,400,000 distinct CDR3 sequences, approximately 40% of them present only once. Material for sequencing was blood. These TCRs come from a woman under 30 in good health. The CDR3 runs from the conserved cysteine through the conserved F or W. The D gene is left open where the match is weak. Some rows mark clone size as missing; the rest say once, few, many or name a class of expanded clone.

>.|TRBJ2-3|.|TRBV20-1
CSARAPGGTDTQYF
TGCAGTGCTAGAGCTCCGGGGGGCACAGATACGCAGTATTTT
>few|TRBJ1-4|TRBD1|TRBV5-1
CASSWQGDEPTNEKLFF
TGCGCCAGCAGCTGGCAGGGGGACGAACCAACTAATGAAAAACTGTTTTTT
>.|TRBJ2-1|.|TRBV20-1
CSALPLTGNEQFF
TGCAGTGCCCTCCCTCTGACAGGCAATGAGCAGTTCTTC
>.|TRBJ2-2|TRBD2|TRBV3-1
CASSQSGVTGELFF
TGTGCCAGCAGCCAGAGCGGGGTGACCGGGGAGCTGTTTTTT
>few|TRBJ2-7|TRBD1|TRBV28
CASYTGTVSYEQYF
TGTGCCAGCTACACCGGGACAGTCTCCTACGAGCAGTACTTC
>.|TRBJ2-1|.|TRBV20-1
CAGLSGQRLDEQFF
TGCGCCGGACTCTCTGGGCAGAGATTGGATGAGCAGTTCTTC
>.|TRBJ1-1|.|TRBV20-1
CSACDIYREAFF
TGCAGTGCTTGCGACATCTACCGTGAAGCTTTCTTT
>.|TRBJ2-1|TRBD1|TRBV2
CARKQGETYNEQFF
TGTGCCAGGAAACAGGGGGAGACCTACAATGAGCAGTTCTTC
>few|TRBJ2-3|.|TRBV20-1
CSAPALATDTQYF
TGCAGTGCCCCGGCCTTAGCCACAGATACGCAGTATTTT
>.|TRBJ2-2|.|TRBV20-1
CSAKDFVTGELFF
TGCAGTGCTAAGGACTTTGTCACCGGGGAGCTGTTTTTT
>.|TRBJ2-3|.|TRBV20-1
CSARDPIGKDTQYF
TGCAGTGCTAGAGACCCTATAGGGAAAGATACGCAGTATTTT
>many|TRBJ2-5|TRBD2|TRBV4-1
CASSLSGSEETQYF
TGCGCCAGCAGCCTTAGCGGGAGCGAGGAGACCCAGTACTTC
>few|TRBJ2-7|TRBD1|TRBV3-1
CASSQGRDSTYEQYF
TGTGCCAGCAGCCAAGGCCGGGACAGTACCTACGAGCAGTACTTC
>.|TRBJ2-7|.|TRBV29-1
CSGGTSYNEQYF
TGCAGCGGGGGGACCTCCTACAATGAGCAGTACTTC
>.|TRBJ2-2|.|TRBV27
CAGGQRGGELFF
TGTGCAGGGGGCCAGCGGGGCGGGGAGCTGTTTTTT
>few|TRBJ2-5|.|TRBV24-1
CATTDFWGQETQYF
TGTGCCACCACCGATTTCTGGGGCCAAGAGACCCAGTACTTC
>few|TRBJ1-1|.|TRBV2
CASVPGQMNTEAFF
TGTGCCAGCGTACCGGGACAAATGAACACTGAAGCTTTCTTT
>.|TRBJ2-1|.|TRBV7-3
CASSVGYSDNEQFF
TGTGCCAGCAGCGTTGGGTATTCCGACAATGAGCAGTTCTTC
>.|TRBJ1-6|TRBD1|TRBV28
CASSLADRGLVGSPLHF
TGTGCCAGCAGTTTAGCCGACAGGGGCTTAGTTGGGTCACCCCTCCACTTT
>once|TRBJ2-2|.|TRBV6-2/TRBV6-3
CASSYPDLNTGELFF
TGTGCCAGCAGTTACCCAGACCTGAACACCGGGGAGCTGTTTTTT
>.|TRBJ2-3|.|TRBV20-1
CSATSGASEIMDTQYF
TGCAGTGCTACCTCCGGGGCTAGCGAAATCATGGATACGCAGTATTTT
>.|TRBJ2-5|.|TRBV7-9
CASSPPSSETQYF
TGTGCCAGCAGCCCTCCGAGTAGCGAGACCCAGTACTTC
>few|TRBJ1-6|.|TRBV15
CATSRRQLKHSYNSPLHF
TGTGCCACCAGCAGGCGACAGTTGAAACACTCCTATAATTCACCCCTCCACTTT
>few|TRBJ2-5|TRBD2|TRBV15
CATLGTTSGRGNEQYF
TGTGCCACTCTGGGAACGACTAGCGGGAGAGGCAATGAGCAGTACTTC
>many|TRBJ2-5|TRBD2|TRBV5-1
CASSPTNGLAGVETQYF
TGCGCCAGCAGCCCAACAAACGGACTAGCGGGAGTGGAGACCCAGTACTTC
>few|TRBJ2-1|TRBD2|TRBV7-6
CASSFTSGDEQFF
TGTGCCAGCAGCTTTACTAGCGGGGATGAGCAGTTCTTC
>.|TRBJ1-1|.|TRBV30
CAWSGLSGELNTEAFF
TGTGCCTGGAGTGGGTTGTCCGGGGAGTTGAACACTGAAGCTTTCTTT
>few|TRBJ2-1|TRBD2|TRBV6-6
CASSLGTSGREIEQFF
TGTGCCAGCAGTCTCGGGACTAGCGGGAGGGAGATTGAGCAGTTCTTC
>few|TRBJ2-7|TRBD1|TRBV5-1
CASSLDGTGYNEQYF
TGTGCCAGCAGCTTAGACGGGACAGGCTACAATGAGCAGTACTTC
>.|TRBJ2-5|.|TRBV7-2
CASSLMPETQYF
TGTGCCAGCAGCTTAATGCCGGAGACCCAGTACTTC
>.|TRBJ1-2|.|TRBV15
CATSGAGIVLGYTF
TGTGCCACCAGCGGGGCCGGGATAGTCTTGGGCTACACCTTC
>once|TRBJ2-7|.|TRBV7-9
CASSLVGLSEQYF
TGTGCCAGCAGCTTAGTAGGTCTCTCCGAGCAGTACTTC
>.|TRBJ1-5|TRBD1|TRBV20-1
CSASPRTGGPYSNQPQHF
TGCAGTGCTAGTCCCCGGACAGGGGGCCCTTATAGCAATCAGCCCCAGCATTTT
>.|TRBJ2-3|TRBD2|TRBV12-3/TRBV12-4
CASSSPGTSGDFSTDTQYF
TGTGCCAGCAGTTCCCCCGGGACTAGCGGGGACTTTAGCACAGATACGCAGTATTTT
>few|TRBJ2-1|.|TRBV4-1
CASSRALQEQFF
TGCGCCAGCAGCCGAGCCCTCCAAGAGCAGTTCTTC
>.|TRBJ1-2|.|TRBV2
CASSPAGTIGYTF
TGTGCCAGCAGCCCCGCGGGGACCATTGGCTACACCTTC
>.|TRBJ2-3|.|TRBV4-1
CASSQVRLGLDTDTQYF
TGCGCCAGCAGTCAAGTCCGCCTGGGACTGGACACAGATACGCAGTATTTT
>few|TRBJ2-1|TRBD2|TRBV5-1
CASSLESILGLASDEQFF
TGCGCCAGCAGCTTGGAATCAATCCTCGGACTAGCGAGCGATGAGCAGTTCTTC
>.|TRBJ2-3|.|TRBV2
CASRQTPAGADTQYF
TGTGCCAGCAGACAGACTCCCGCCGGCGCAGATACGCAGTATTTT
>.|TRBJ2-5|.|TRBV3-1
CASSQDGSVEETQYF
TGTGCCAGCAGCCAAGACGGTTCGGTTGAAGAGACCCAGTACTTC
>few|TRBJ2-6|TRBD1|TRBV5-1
CASSFRPGTGSGANVLTF
TGCGCCAGCAGCTTCCGTCCCGGGACAGGGTCCGGGGCCAACGTCCTGACTTTC
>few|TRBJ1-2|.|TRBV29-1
CSADGNNYGYTF
TGCAGCGCCGACGGCAATAACTATGGCTACACCTTC
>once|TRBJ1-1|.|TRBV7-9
CASTATANTEAFF
TGTGCCAGCACCGCGACGGCGAACACTGAAGCTTTCTTT
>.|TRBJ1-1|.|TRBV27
CASSFIGPSNTEAFF
TGTGCCAGCAGTTTTATCGGGCCTTCGAACACTGAAGCTTTCTTT
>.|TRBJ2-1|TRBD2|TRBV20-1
CSARDGRAGTSGSEQFF
TGCAGTGCTAGAGACGGTCGCGCCGGGACTAGCGGGAGTGAGCAGTTCTTC
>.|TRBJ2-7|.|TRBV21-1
CASIASGQSYEQYF
TGTGCCAGCATCGCTAGCGGGCAATCCTACGAGCAGTACTTC
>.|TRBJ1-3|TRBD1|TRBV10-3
CAAAPGQGENTTYF
TGTGCCGCTGCACCGGGACAGGGAGAAAACACCACATATTTT
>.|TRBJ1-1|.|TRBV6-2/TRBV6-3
CASSYQKQGSTEAFF
TGTGCCAGCAGTTACCAAAAACAGGGAAGCACTGAAGCTTTCTTT
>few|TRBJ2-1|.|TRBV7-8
CASSLVAGPANNEQFF
TGTGCCAGCAGCTTAGTCGCGGGACCCGCTAACAATGAGCAGTTCTTC
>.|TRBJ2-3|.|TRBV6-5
CASNRGGSFDTQYF
TGTGCCAGCAACCGGGGTGGTAGCTTCGATACGCAGTATTTT
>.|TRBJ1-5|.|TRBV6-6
CASSYIEGQGFQPQHF
TGTGCCAGCAGTTATATAGAGGGCCAGGGGTTTCAGCCCCAGCATTTT
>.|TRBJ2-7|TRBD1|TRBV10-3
CAISGTGGVGEQYF
TGTGCCATCAGTGGGACAGGGGGTGTGGGCGAGCAGTACTTC
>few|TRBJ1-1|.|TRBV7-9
CASSFWGRGPLEAFF
TGTGCCAGCAGCTTCTGGGGCAGGGGACCCCTTGAAGCTTTCTTT
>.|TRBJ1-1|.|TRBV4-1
CASSRTEGTEAFF
TGCGCCAGCAGTAGGACTGAGGGCACTGAAGCTTTCTTT
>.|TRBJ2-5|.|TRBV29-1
CSVRLGLGETQYF
TGCAGCGTCAGGCTGGGCCTGGGGGAGACCCAGTACTTC
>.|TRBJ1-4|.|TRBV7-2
CASSSLGEKLFF
TGTGCCAGCAGCTCTTTAGGCGAAAAACTGTTTTTT
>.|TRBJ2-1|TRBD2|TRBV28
CASLPGGYYNEQFF
TGTGCCAGCCTCCCGGGGGGGTACTACAATGAGCAGTTCTTC
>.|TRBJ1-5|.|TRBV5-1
CASSANGQSNQSQHF
TGCGCCAGCAGCGCCAACGGACAGTCCAATCAGTCCCAGCATTTT